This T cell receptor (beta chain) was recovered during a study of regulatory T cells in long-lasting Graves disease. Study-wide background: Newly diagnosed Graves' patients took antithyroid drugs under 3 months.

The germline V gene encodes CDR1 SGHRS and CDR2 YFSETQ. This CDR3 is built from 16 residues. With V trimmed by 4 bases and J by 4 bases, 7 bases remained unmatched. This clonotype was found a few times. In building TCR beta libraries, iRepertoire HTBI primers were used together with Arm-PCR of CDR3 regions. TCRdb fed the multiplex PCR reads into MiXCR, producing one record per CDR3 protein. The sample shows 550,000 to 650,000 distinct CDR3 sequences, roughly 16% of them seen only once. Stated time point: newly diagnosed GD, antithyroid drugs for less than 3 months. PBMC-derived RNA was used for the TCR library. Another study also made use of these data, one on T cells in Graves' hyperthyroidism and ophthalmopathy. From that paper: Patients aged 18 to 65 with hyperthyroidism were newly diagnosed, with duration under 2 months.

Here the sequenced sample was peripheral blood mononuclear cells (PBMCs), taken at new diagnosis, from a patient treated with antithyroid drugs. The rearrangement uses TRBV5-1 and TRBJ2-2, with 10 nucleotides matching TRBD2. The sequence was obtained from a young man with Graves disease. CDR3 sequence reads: CASSTRTSGLTGELFF. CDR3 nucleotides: TGCGCCAGCAGCACCCGGACTAGCGGACTCACCGGGGAGCTGTTTTTT.